In its sample, the clone carrying this T cell receptor (beta chain) was seen once. CD45RO negativity and positive selection for CCR7 defined naive CD8 cells, a population that excluded terminally differentiated effector memory CD45RA+ cells. Healthy HIV-negative adults with no recent acute infections or vaccinations were recruited as donors. This entry belongs to a study of shared clonotypes between healthy human individuals. Study overall: A couple of women and a few men aged 18 to 49 made up the donors.

Profiled with immunoSEQ multiplex PCR; TCRdb holds only in-frame clones, not every one. Of around 2.1 million clones in the sample, approximately 94% are singletons; the top ten hold 1.7%. Sequencing input: naive CD8+ T cells from PBMCs. This clonotype originated in a young man in good health. Some clones in this sample may be carry-over from other donors' samples.

The CDR3 DNA sequence: TGTGCCAGCAGCGTAGAGGGGATGTTCGGTAGCGAAGCCTACGAGCAGTACTTC. The encoded protein is CASSVEGMFGSEAYEQYF. The chain combines TRBV9 with TRBJ2-7; D is tentatively TRBD1 or TRBD2 (5 bases each). CDR3 size: 18 residues. Germline values: CDR1 SGDLS, CDR2 YYNGEE. Trimming took 0 bases from V and 2 from J, leaving 21 bases between them.